This TCR beta chain was observed in a study of T cell repertoires in cytomegalovirus infection. Study details: CMV epitopes used comprised recently identified HLA-C-restricted ones and well-studied HLA-B-restricted ones. In public TCR beta signatures, there were indications of both CMV infection and matching HLA type. Study-level findings and limits: The cumulative frequency of public TCR beta families distinguished individuals who carried CMV together with the relevant HLA. CMV-specific HLA-C-restricted TCR beta clonotypes dominated the ex vivo response.

This clonotype appeared a few times. Its antigen is unidentified. Germline V gene sequence: CDR1 MNHNY, CDR2 SVGAGI (reference sequence). V dropped 7 bases and J dropped 4 bases, with 13 bases sitting between them. The CDR3 extends over 13 amino acids. TCRdb ran MiXCR on the reads and lists one entry per CDR3 protein. The sample lists some 940,000 distinct CDR3 sequences, approximately 31% seen once, with over 12% in the top ten. The source is a human donor in good health (CMV status not recorded). Some clones in this sample may be carry-over from other donors' samples. The genes are TRBV6-6 and TRBJ2-5; possibly TRBD1 or TRBD2 for D (6 bases each). Sequences were derived from cultured CD8+ T cells from PBMCs, sampled from culture after CMV antigen stimulation. CDR3: CASTLGGGETQYF. The CDR3 region has the DNA TGTGCCAGCACCCTCGGAGGGGGAGAGACCCAGTACTTC.